This TCR beta chain came from a study of PD-L1 blockade in urothelial cancer. Patient disease was locally advanced or metastatic urothelial carcinoma. Synthetic analogs of TCR templates were spiked into every PCR. The method was immunoSEQ multiplex PCR; TCRdb's version includes in-frame clones alone and lacks a portion of them. The profile shows 85,000 to 90,000 clones, approximately 90% of them singletons. Notes on this clone: The antigen remains undetermined.

V lost 3 bases, J lost 3 bases, and 13 bases stayed unmatched. The germline CDR1 and CDR2 sequences are MGHRA and YSYEKL. The CDR3 extends over 18 amino acids. Overall study findings and caveats: Durable benefit accompanied greater 3-week expansion of tumor-associated blood clones. Pretreatment peripheral blood TCR clonality that fell below the median predicted better survival among the patients studied.

The TCR comes from a man in his sixties with urothelial cancer. The chain has TRBV4-1 and TRBJ2-3; 9 bases are shared with TRBD2. Sequencing was performed on PBMCs, taken around atezolizumab (anti-PD-L1) treatment. CDR3 loop: CASSQGGWAGGPTDTQYF. CDR3 DNA: TGCGCCAGCAGCCAGGGGGGATGGGCGGGGGGGCCAACAGATACGCAGTATTTT.